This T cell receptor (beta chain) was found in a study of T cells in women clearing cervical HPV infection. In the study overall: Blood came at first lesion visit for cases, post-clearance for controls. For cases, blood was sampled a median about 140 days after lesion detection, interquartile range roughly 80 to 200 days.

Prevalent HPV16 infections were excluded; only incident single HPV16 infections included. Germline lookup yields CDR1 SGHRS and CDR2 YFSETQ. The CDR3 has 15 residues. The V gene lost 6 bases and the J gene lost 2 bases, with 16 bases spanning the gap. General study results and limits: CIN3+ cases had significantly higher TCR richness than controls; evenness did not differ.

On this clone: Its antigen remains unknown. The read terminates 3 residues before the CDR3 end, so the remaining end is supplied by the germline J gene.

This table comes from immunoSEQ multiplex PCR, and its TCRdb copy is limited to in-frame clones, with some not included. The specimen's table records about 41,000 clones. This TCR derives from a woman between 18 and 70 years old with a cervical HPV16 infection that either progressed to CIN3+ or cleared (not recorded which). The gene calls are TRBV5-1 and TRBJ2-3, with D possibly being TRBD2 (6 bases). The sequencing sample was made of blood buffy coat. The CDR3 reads CASTITRGNTDTQYF. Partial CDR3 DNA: TGCGCCAGCACAATAACTCGGGGGAACACAGATACG.